This entry lists 9 T cell receptor beta chains sequenced from one sample in a study of blood T cells in healthy people across ages. Next came a second PCR, run for about 6 to 11 cycles, which used a sample-barcoded 5' primer along with a J-beta primer mix. One entry per CDR3 protein results from TCRdb running MiXCR on the 5' RACE reads. Found here are 700,000 to 850,000 distinct CDR3 sequences, 35% to 40% of them singletons; the top ten hold 10% to 15%. The specimen sequenced was blood. All receptors come from a man between 18 and 35 years old in good health.

This clonotype appeared a few times. The rearrangement uses TRBV20-1 and TRBJ2-1, with D hard to call. There are 15 residues in the CDR3. V was shortened by 6 bases and J by 7 bases, with 22 bases between the two germline ends. Germline CDR1 and CDR2: DFQATT and SNEGSKA (reference sequence). The CDR3 DNA sequence: TGCAGTGCCCATCCCCTCCCCTCGACCGTAAATGAGCAGTTCTTC. The encoded protein is CSAHPLPSTVNEQFF.

V gene TRBV2 combines with J gene TRBJ2-7; D might be TRBD2 (5 bases). With 6 bases removed from V and 4 bases from J, the gap between germline ends came to 13 bases. The CDR3 consists of 13 residues. The germline gives CDR1 SNHLY, CDR2 FYNNEI. For the CDR3, the DNA is TGTGCCAGCAGGAGGGTTCTGGGGTACGAGCAGTACTTC. It translates to CASRRVLGYEQYF.

The chain combines TRBV4-2 with TRBJ2-1; D not certain. V gave up 1 base and J gave up 6 bases, with 16 bases separating them. CDR3 length: 16 amino acids. The V gene's germline CDR1 is LGHNA and CDR2 YNFKEQ. In nucleotides, the CDR3 is TGTGCCAGCAGCCAAGGGTCGGTCCTGATACGCAATGAGCAGTTCTTC. It is translated as CASSQGSVLIRNEQFF.

The chain joins TRBV10-3 to TRBJ1-4, with 8 positions matching TRBD1. With 4 bases clipped from V and 6 bases from J, the junction kept 10 bases outside the gene matches. Germline CDR1 is ENHRY and CDR2 is SYGVKD. This CDR3 is 16 amino acids long. The CDR3 nucleotides read TGTGCCATCAGTGGTCTTCCCCCGACAGGGGATGAAAAACTGTTTTTT. Translated, it gives CAISGLPPTGDEKLFF.

This clonotype was recorded a few times. The CDR3: CASSQGWDRGDLANQPQHF. In DNA form, the CDR3 reads TGCGCCAGCAGCCAAGGGTGGGACAGGGGGGACTTAGCAAATCAGCCCCAGCATTTT. The gene calls are TRBV4-3 and TRBJ1-5, with TRBD1 matching over 11 bases. CDR1 is LGHNA and CDR2 is YSLEER in the germline V gene. J was trimmed by 4 bases and V by 1 base; bases with no gene match: 12. The CDR3 sequence is 19 residues long.

Points on this clonotype: Its ends do not fully match the called genes, so a read error is possible. The chain couples TRBV4-2 to TRBJ2-3, with D possibly being TRBD2 (5 bases). Per germline, CDR1 LGHNA and CDR2 YNFKEQ. The CDR3 runs to 13 residues. The CDR3 sequence: CANSQVLADTHYF. DNA for the CDR3: TGTGCCAACAGCCAAGTCCTAGCCGATACGCATTATTTT.

This clonotype was detected a few times. The CDR3 sequence: CASSRQTSGGETQYF. As DNA, the CDR3 is TGCGCCAGCAGCCGACAAACTAGCGGGGGGGAGACCCAGTACTTC. The chain links TRBV5-1 to TRBJ2-5; 12 bases are a match to TRBD2. Germline trimming cut 4 bases from V and 5 bases from J; bases unmatched to any gene: 6. The CDR3 has 15 amino acids. CDR1 and CDR2 (germline): SGHRS, YFSETQ.

This chain joins TRBV6-6 and TRBJ2-3; no definite D call. CDR1 and CDR2 from the germline V gene are MNHNY and SVGAGI (reference sequence). The V gene lost 6 bases and the J gene lost 2 bases, with 18 bases spanning the gap. This CDR3 has 16 amino acids. The CDR3: CASSQGIPLNTDTQYF. CDR3 bases: TGTGCCAGCAGCCAAGGGATTCCCCTAAACACAGATACGCAGTATTTT.

The rearrangement uses TRBV29-1 and TRBJ1-1, with D unclear. This CDR3 region has 12 residues. V lost 6 bases to trimming and J lost 2 bases, with 10 bases between them. CDR1 SQVTM and CDR2 ANQGSEA come from the germline V gene. The CDR3 nucleotides are TGCAGCGTCCCCGAGGGAAACACTGAAGCTTTCTTT. This codes for CSVPEGNTEAFF.